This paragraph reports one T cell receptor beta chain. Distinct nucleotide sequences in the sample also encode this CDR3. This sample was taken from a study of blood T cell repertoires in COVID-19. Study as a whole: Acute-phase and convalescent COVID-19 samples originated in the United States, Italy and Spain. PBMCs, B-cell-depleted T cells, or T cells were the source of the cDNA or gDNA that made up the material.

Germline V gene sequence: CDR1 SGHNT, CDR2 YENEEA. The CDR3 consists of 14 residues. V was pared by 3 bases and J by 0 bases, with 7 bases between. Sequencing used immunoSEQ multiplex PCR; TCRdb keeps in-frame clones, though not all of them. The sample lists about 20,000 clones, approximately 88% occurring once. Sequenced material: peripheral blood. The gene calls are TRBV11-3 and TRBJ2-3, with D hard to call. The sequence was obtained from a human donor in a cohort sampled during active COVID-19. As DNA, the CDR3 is TGTGCCAGCAGCTTGACAACAAGCACAGATACGCAGTATTTT. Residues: CASSLTTSTDTQYF.